The 26 T cell receptor beta chains given below trace back to one sample, sequenced in a study of Graves' ophthalmopathy and Graves' hyperthyroidism. Amplification of TCR beta CDR3 regions used RNA transcripts. Second-round multiplex PCR came after a first-round RT-PCR that employed HTBI primers. TCRdb fed the multiplex PCR reads into MiXCR, producing one record per CDR3 protein. The table lists about 400,000 distinct CDR3 sequences, approximately 20% of them singletons. The sequencing sample was made of peripheral blood. These TCRs come from a young woman with Graves' ophthalmopathy.

This clonotype was counted ten times or more. The J gene is TRBJ1-1, the V gene TRBV28; TRBD1 might be the D (6 bases). V lost 5 bases, J lost 9 bases, and 13 bases lay in between. This CDR3 has 12 amino acids. Germline V gene data show CDR1 as MDHEN and CDR2 as SYDVKM. CDR3 sequence reads: CASSPAGGQAFF. As DNA, the CDR3 is TGTGCCAGCAGTCCCGCCGGGGGCCAAGCTTTCTTT.

This clonotype has at least ten counts. The V call is TRBV11-2, the J call TRBJ1-2; possible D gene TRBD1, 6 bases. Looked up from germline, CDR1 is SGHAT and CDR2 is FQNNGV. CDR3 length equals 17 residues. Trimming removed 3 bases at V and 7 bases at J, with 24 bases between. CDR3 loop: CASSFLTPQGAVSGYTF. Here the CDR3 DNA reads TGTGCCAGCAGCTTCCTTACCCCACAGGGCGCAGTCTCTGGCTACACCTTC.

This clonotype has ten or more counts. V is TRBV11-2 and J is TRBJ2-2, with D possibly being TRBD2 (5 bases). This CDR3 region has 16 residues. V lost 5 bases to trimming and J lost 7 bases, with 20 bases between them. Germline CDR1 is SGHAT and CDR2 is FQNNGV. The CDR3 loop reads CASSPRDFWLDGELFF. CDR3 DNA sequence: TGTGCCAGCAGCCCACGGGATTTTTGGTTGGACGGGGAGCTGTTTTTT.

The chain employs TRBV7-2 and TRBJ2-7, with 7 bases matching TRBD2. V gave up 0 bases and J gave up 7 bases; unmatched junction bases: 6. There are 14 residues in the CDR3. Germline V gene data show CDR1 as SGHTA and CDR2 as FQGNSA. The CDR3 nucleotides are TGTGCCAGCAGCTTAGCGGGAGGGCCGGGAGAGCAGTACTTC. It codes for CASSLAGGPGEQYF.

This clonotype was counted ten times or more. This rearrangement joins TRBV20-1 to TRBJ2-5; tentatively, D is TRBD2 (6 bases). Germline CDR1 reads DFQATT; CDR2 reads SNEGSKA (reference sequence). The V gene lost 5 bases and the J gene lost 4 bases, with 17 bases spanning the gap. The CDR3 runs to 14 residues. CDR3 amino acids: CSAPPSRGGETQYF. For the CDR3, the DNA is TGCAGTGCTCCCCCGTCCCGGGGAGGAGAGACCCAGTACTTC.

This clonotype was seen many times. This sequence joins TRBV6-5 and TRBJ1-6; D possibly corresponds to TRBD1 (6 bases). The CDR3 contains 18 residues. Germline assignment: CDR1 MNHEY and CDR2 SVGAGI. The germline V and J ends were trimmed by 0 bases and 3 bases, with 15 bases remaining between them. CDR3 region: CASSYSGGGAHYNSPLHF. DNA of the CDR3: TGTGCCAGCAGTTACTCCGGGGGGGGGGCCCACTATAATTCACCCCTCCACTTT.

Ten or more counts support this clonotype. The gene calls are TRBV30 and TRBJ2-7; 11 nucleotides align to TRBD1. The V segment lost 5 bases and the J segment 6 bases; nucleotides outside the gene matches: 9. The V gene's germline CDR1 is GTSNPN and CDR2 SVGIG (reference sequence). The CDR3 is made up of 14 amino acids. The CDR3 loop reads CAWHPGTGGREQYF. CDR3 DNA sequence: TGTGCCTGGCACCCCGGGACAGGGGGACGCGAGCAGTACTTC.

This clonotype was recorded many times. The gene calls are TRBV11-2 and TRBJ2-2; unclear D gene. From germline, CDR1 is SGHAT and CDR2 FQNNGV. With 4 bases removed from V and 4 bases from J, the gap between germline ends came to 10 bases. The CDR3 is 14 residues long. This CDR3 is CASSSRSFTGELFF. The CDR3 DNA is TGTGCCAGCAGCTCTCGATCTTTCACCGGGGAGCTGTTTTTT.

This clonotype was counted many times. V is TRBV29-1 and J is TRBJ2-5; tentative D call: TRBD2 (6 bases). The germline V gene has CDR1 SQVTM and CDR2 ANQGSEA. The length of the CDR3 is 11 residues. Trimming removed 3 bases from V and 6 bases from J, with 8 bases in between. The CDR3 DNA is TGCAGCGTTGAGGGACTGCAGACCCAGTACTTC. Translation gives CSVEGLQTQYF.

J is TRBJ2-7 and V is TRBV29-1, with 7 bases aligning to TRBD1. Germline V gene data show CDR1 as SQVTM and CDR2 as ANQGSEA. The CDR3 is made up of 14 amino acids. J gave up 4 bases and V 4 bases, and 10 bases lay outside the gene matches. The CDR3 sequence is CSVGGAQGVYEQYF. As DNA, the CDR3 is TGCAGCGTTGGGGGAGCCCAGGGGGTATACGAGCAGTACTTC.

This clonotype was picked up many times. Here the CDR3 DNA reads TGTGCCATCAGTGAGGCCCCCTCTGACAGGGGGCCGCAAGAGACCCAGTACTTC. This translates into CAISEAPSDRGPQETQYF. This chain links TRBV10-3 with TRBJ2-5; TRBD1 matches 10 bases. Trimming took 2 bases from V and 2 from J; bases not matched to a gene: 11. This CDR3 spans 18 amino acids. Germline values: CDR1 ENHRY, CDR2 SYGVKD.

This clonotype was found many times. J is TRBJ2-2 and V is TRBV7-9; the match to TRBD1 covers 9 bases. This CDR3 region has 15 residues. V dropped 5 bases and J dropped 5; count of bases not matched to a gene: 6. From germline, CDR1 is SEHNR and CDR2 FQNEAQ (reference sequence). For the CDR3, the DNA is TGTGCCAGCAGCACCTGGACAGGGGATACCGGGGAGCTGTTTTTT. Translating gives CASSTWTGDTGELFF.

In its sample, this clonotype was seen many times. V gene TRBV6-5 combines with J gene TRBJ2-7; D is unresolved. Germline CDR1 is MNHEY and CDR2 is SVGAGI. V was shortened by 4 bases and J by 0 bases, with 10 bases between the two germline ends. CDR3 length: 14 amino acids. DNA for the CDR3: TGTGCCAGCAGTTTCAGCCTCCACTCCTACGAGCAGTACTTC. The encoded protein is CASSFSLHSYEQYF.

Many counts were recorded for this clonotype. The rearrangement uses TRBV5-1 and TRBJ2-7; a possible D gene is TRBD2 (5 bases). This CDR3 spans 13 amino acids. Germline CDR1 reads SGHRS; CDR2 reads YFSETQ. V was trimmed by 2 bases and J by 5 bases, leaving 11 bases between them. CDR3 nucleotide sequence: TGCGCCAGCAGCTTCCGAGGGAACCACGAGCAGTACTTC. Protein: CASSFRGNHEQYF.

This clonotype came up many times. The rearrangement joins TRBV29-1 to TRBJ2-2; D is perhaps TRBD2 (5 bases). With 7 bases removed from V and 1 base from J, the gap between germline ends came to 13 bases. Per the germline V gene, CDR1 is SQVTM and CDR2 is ANQGSEA. This CDR3 spans 14 amino acids. The DNA for the CDR3 is TGCAGCGCCCTTGTGGACTGGAACACCGGGGAGCTGTTTTTT. Residues: CSALVDWNTGELFF.

The chain is built from TRBV7-2 and TRBJ2-7, with 7 bases lining up with TRBD2. The germline CDR1 and CDR2 sequences are SGHTA and FQGNSA. The V segment lost 1 base and the J segment 4 bases; nucleotides outside the gene matches: 4. This CDR3 spans 14 amino acids. This CDR3 reads CASSLEGAGYEQYF. CDR3 bases: TGTGCCAGCAGCTTAGAGGGAGCGGGGTACGAGCAGTACTTC.

This clonotype was seen many times. The chain carries TRBV28 and TRBJ2-7; 10 nucleotides match TRBD1. The CDR3 consists of 15 residues. Germline V gene lookup returns CDR1 MDHEN and CDR2 SYDVKM. V dropped 6 bases and J dropped 3; count of bases not matched to a gene: 8. CDR3 amino acids: CASRYPGQGLYEQYF. The CDR3, as DNA: TGTGCCAGCAGGTACCCGGGACAGGGGCTCTACGAGCAGTACTTC.

This clonotype was detected ten times or more. The V call is TRBV19, the J call TRBJ2-2; 8 bases match TRBD2. With 4 bases clipped from V and 7 bases from J, the junction kept 8 bases outside the gene matches. CDR3 length: 15 residues. CDR1 and CDR2 (germline): LNHDA, SQIVND (reference sequence). CDR3 sequence reads: CASSTTSGVSGELFF. In nucleotides, the CDR3 is TGTGCCAGTAGTACAACTAGCGGTGTAAGCGGGGAGCTGTTTTTT.

This clonotype was picked up many times. The chain employs TRBV7-9 and TRBJ2-5, with D possibly being TRBD1 or TRBD2 (6 bases each). Germline CDR1 SEHNR, CDR2 FQNEAQ (reference sequence). Trimming shortened V by 8 bases and J by 5 bases, and 15 bases separated the two germline ends. The CDR3 consists of 13 residues. In DNA, the CDR3 is TGTGCCAGCGGTGCAAGAGGGGGGGAGACCCAGTACTTC. This gives the protein CASGARGGETQYF.

The sample holds many counts of this clonotype. The V and J genes are TRBV12-3 or TRBV12-4 and TRBJ1-5; D gene ambiguous. Trimming took off 3 bases at V and 0 bases at J, with 0 bases between the two ends. The CDR3 has 12 residues. CDR3 in amino acids: CASSFSNQPQHF. CDR3 sequence (DNA): TGTGCCAGCAGTTTTAGCAATCAGCCCCAGCATTTT.

V gene TRBV12-3 or TRBV12-4 combines with J gene TRBJ2-2; TRBD2 aligns across 7 bases. The CDR3 is 15 amino acids. V shed 3 bases, J shed 6 bases, and the junction held 7 bases outside the gene matches. Here the CDR3 DNA reads TGTGCCAGCAGTTTTAGGGAGGGCATTGCCGGGGAGCTGTTTTTT. Its translation is CASSFREGIAGELFF.

This clonotype was found many times. The gene calls are TRBV15 and TRBJ2-7; 7 bases match TRBD2. The ends lost 0 bases at V and 1 base at J; junction bases unmatched: 3. CDR3 length: 15 amino acids. Looked up from germline, CDR1 is LNHNV and CDR2 is YYDKDF (reference sequence). CDR3 region: CATSRDLGGSYEQYF. The CDR3 DNA sequence: TGTGCCACCAGCAGAGATCTGGGGGGGTCCTACGAGCAGTACTTC.

This clonotype was recorded many times. CDR3 amino acids: CASSWSRGHTEAFF. CDR3 in DNA: TGTGCCAGCAGCTGGAGCAGGGGGCACACTGAAGCTTTCTTT. The chain is built from TRBV28 and TRBJ1-1; TRBD1 aligns across 8 bases. V lost 6 bases to trimming and J lost 3 bases; unmatched junction nucleotides: 6. Germline V gene data show CDR1 as MDHEN and CDR2 as SYDVKM. The CDR3 runs 14 residues.

This clonotype was recorded at least ten times. The chain joins TRBV6-5 to TRBJ2-5, with 11 nucleotides matching TRBD2. The CDR3 is made up of 17 amino acids. The germline gives CDR1 MNHEY, CDR2 SVGAGI. The V segment lost 0 bases and the J segment 7 bases; nucleotides outside the gene matches: 10. The CDR3 coding sequence is TGTGCCAGCAGTTACTCGGGTAGCGGGAGGGCCCTTGGGACCCAGTACTTC. It yields the protein CASSYSGSGRALGTQYF.

This clonotype was seen many times. CDR3 DNA: TGTGCCAGCAGACGGACAGGGCGAAGTGGCTACACCTTC. Translation gives CASRRTGRSGYTF. V gene TRBV6-2 or TRBV6-3 combines with J gene TRBJ1-2; 8 bases line up with TRBD1. The V and J ends lost 6 bases and 7 bases, in that order; junction bases with no gene match: 7. Germline CDR1 and CDR2: MNHEY and SVGEGT. This CDR3 is built from 13 residues.

The genes are TRBV2 and TRBJ2-5; the match to TRBD2 covers 7 bases. This CDR3 has 15 residues. V shed 6 bases and J 5 bases; nucleotides not matched to a gene: 12. The germline gives CDR1 SNHLY, CDR2 FYNNEI. The CDR3, as DNA: TGTGCCAGCAGCCCCGGGAGGCCCGATGGGGAGACCCAGTACTTC. This sequence encodes CASSPGRPDGETQYF. Based on the CDR3 plus reference TRBV2 and TRBJ2-5, the full variable domain is EPEVTQTPSHQVTQMGQEVILRCVPISNHLYFYWYRQILGQKVEFLVSFYNNEISEKSEIFDDQFSVERPDGSNFTLKIRSTKLEDSAMYFCASSPGRPDGETQYFGPGTRLLVL.